This entry lists 22 T cell receptor beta chains sequenced from one sample in a study of T-cell reconstitution after alpha-beta-depleted transplantation in children. This sample's TCRbeta library carried unique molecular identifier barcodes. A single record per CDR3 protein comes from TCRdb applying MiXCR to the PCR reads. The sample yields hundreds of thousands of distinct CDR3 sequences, about 16% seen once. The specimen comprised PBMCs, mostly from graft donor cells, sampled 360 days after TCRalphabeta/CD19-depleted stem cell transplant. These receptors all stem from a boy less than two years old who had a stem cell transplant for Wiskott-Aldrich syndrome, so the T cells may come from the graft donor.

This clonotype was observed a few times. The rearrangement joins TRBV12-3 or TRBV12-4 to TRBJ2-7, with 7 bases identical to TRBD1. V was clipped by 3 bases and J by 4 bases; unmatched bases: 6. The CDR3 has 14 amino acids. The CDR3 spells CASSFRDSAYEQYF. CDR3 in DNA: TGTGCCAGCAGTTTCAGGGACAGTGCTTACGAGCAGTACTTC.

The chain links TRBV6-5 to TRBJ2-4; D is unresolved. Deletions cut 0 bases from V and 1 base from J, with 13 bases between. The CDR3 spans 17 residues. Germline V gene sequence: CDR1 MNHEY, CDR2 SVGAGI. CDR3 amino acids: CASSYSSGPTAKNIQYF. The CDR3 DNA sequence: TGTGCCAGCAGTTACTCTTCCGGTCCAACCGCCAAAAACATTCAGTACTTC.

DNA of the CDR3: TGCGCCAGCAGCCTCGATTGGAGAACCTACAATGAGCAGTTCTTC. This sequence encodes CASSLDWRTYNEQFF. This chain links TRBV4-3 with TRBJ2-1, with no clear D. With 4 bases removed from V and 2 bases from J, the gap between germline ends came to 12 bases. The CDR3 sequence is 15 residues long. In germline, CDR1 is LGHNA, CDR2 YSLEER.

V gene TRBV28 combines with J gene TRBJ2-5; 7 bases line up with TRBD1. Trimming at V came to 8 bases and at J to 1 base, leaving 4 bases not matched to a gene. Germline CDR1 MDHEN, CDR2 SYDVKM. This CDR3 comprises 13 residues. This CDR3 is CASGWDSQETQYF. The CDR3 coding sequence is TGTGCCAGCGGATGGGACAGCCAAGAGACCCAGTACTTC. Drawing the rest from reference TRBV28 and TRBJ2-5, the complete variable domain is DVKVTQSSRYLVKRTGEKVFLECVQDMDHENMFWYRQDPGLGLRLIYFSYDVKMKEKGDIPEGYSVSREKKERFSLILESASTNQTSMYLCASGWDSQETQYFGPGTRLLVL.

This clonotype was picked up many times. J is TRBJ2-7 and V is TRBV9; either TRBD1 or TRBD2 may fit D (5 bases each). Per germline, CDR1 SGDLS and CDR2 YYNGEE. Trimming removed 3 bases at V and 2 bases at J, with 15 bases between. This CDR3 comprises 15 residues. The CDR3 is CASSAEPGRTYEQYF. For the CDR3, the DNA is TGTGCCAGCAGCGCCGAGCCGGGACGAACCTACGAGCAGTACTTC.

This clonotype was seen more than once but under ten times. The chain combines TRBV7-2 with TRBJ2-7; D remains ambiguous. This CDR3 is built from 13 residues. Germline CDR1 and CDR2: SGHTA and FQGNSA. Trimming pared 0 bases from V and 3 bases from J, leaving 6 bases between. DNA for the CDR3: TGTGCCAGCAGCTTAGCGGGGATCTACGAGCAGTACTTC. Translation gives CASSLAGIYEQYF. The full variable domain, its missing parts supplied by reference TRBV7-2 and TRBJ2-7, is GAGVSQSPSNKVTEKGKDVELRCDPISGHTALYWYRQSLGQGLEFLIYFQGNSAPDKSGLPSDRFSAERTGGSVSTLTIQRTQQEDSAVYLCASSLAGIYEQYFGPGTRLTVT.

This chain links TRBV9 with TRBJ1-5; the match to TRBD1 covers 7 bases. J gave up 11 bases and V 2 bases, and 16 bases lay outside the gene matches. Looked up from germline, CDR1 is SGDLS and CDR2 is YYNGEE. This CDR3 contains 16 residues. The CDR3 DNA sequence: TGTGCCAGCAGCGTGGGAGGATGGGACAGCTTAAAGGCCCAGCATTTT. As protein: CASSVGGWDSLKAQHF.

This clonotype was detected ten times or more. Mismatch with germline at one junction end may stem from a read error. The chain links TRBV5-1 to TRBJ1-5; D gene ambiguous. CDR1 and CDR2 from the germline V gene are SGHRS and YFSETQ. The CDR3 contains 13 residues. As DNA, the CDR3 is TGTGCCAGCAGTTTACAAGGCAATCAGCCCCAGCATTTT. This codes for CASSLQGNQPQHF.

This clonotype was counted between two and nine times. The chain recombines TRBV12-3 or TRBV12-4 with TRBJ2-3, with TRBD2 matching 10 bases. Trimming at V came to 0 bases and at J to 3 bases, leaving 9 bases not matched to a gene. The CDR3 totals 18 residues. CDR3 sequence: CASSLAGASGSWTDTQYF. CDR3 DNA: TGTGCCAGCAGTTTAGCGGGGGCTAGCGGGAGCTGGACAGATACGCAGTATTTT.

V and J are TRBV18 and TRBJ2-2; D ambiguous. The CDR3 loop spans 11 amino acids. Looked up from germline, CDR1 is KGHSH and CDR2 is LQKENI. Trimming removed 1 base from V and 7 bases from J, with 1 base in between. The CDR3 DNA reads as TGTGCCAGCTCACCACACGGGGAGCTGTTTTTT. It translates to CASSPHGELFF.

The sample holds a few counts of this clonotype. The rearrangement joins TRBV25-1 to TRBJ2-5, with D uncertain. Germline V gene data show CDR1 as MGHDK and CDR2 as SYGVNS. Trimming took off 2 bases at V and 6 bases at J, with 7 bases between the two ends. The CDR3 runs to 12 residues. The CDR3 DNA reads TGTGCCAGCAGTGAAACTGGGAAGACCCAGTACTTC. Translated: CASSETGKTQYF.

The rearrangement joins TRBV25-1 to TRBJ1-1, with D hard to call. Germline V lookup: CDR1 MGHDK, CDR2 SYGVNS. Trimming took off 3 bases at V and 7 bases at J, with 6 bases between the two ends. The CDR3 totals 11 residues. This CDR3 reads CASSDSNEAFF. The CDR3 DNA follows: TGTGCCAGCAGTGACAGTAATGAAGCTTTCTTT.

The chain joins TRBV10-3 to TRBJ1-1; D is undetermined. Germline V gene lookup returns CDR1 ENHRY and CDR2 SYGVKD. Trimming shortened V by 1 base and J by 3 bases, and 15 bases separated the two germline ends. The CDR3 totals 16 residues. In nucleotides, the CDR3 is TGTGCCATCAGTGAGTTGTGGGAAAAGACGGACACTGAAGCTTTCTTT. This codes for CAISELWEKTDTEAFF.

The chain has TRBV4-1 and TRBJ2-5, with D possibly being TRBD1 (6 bases). Trimming took off 0 bases at V and 0 bases at J, with 8 bases between the two ends. The CDR3 length is 15 residues. Germline values: CDR1 MGHRA, CDR2 YSYEKL. The CDR3 here is CASSQDGQHQETQYF. CDR3 in DNA: TGCGCCAGCAGCCAAGATGGACAGCACCAAGAGACCCAGTACTTC.

There are a few counts of this clonotype. The chain couples TRBV7-2 to TRBJ2-7; a weak D match, TRBD2 (5 bases). Germline V gives CDR1 SGHTA, CDR2 FQGNSA. The CDR3 totals 17 residues. V lost 4 bases, J lost 3 bases, and 22 bases lay in between. CDR3 residues: CASSSRRGLGVDYEQYF. The CDR3 DNA reads as TGTGCCAGCAGCTCCCGACGAGGACTTGGGGTAGACTACGAGCAGTACTTC.

The rearrangement joins TRBV2 to TRBJ2-3; 10 bases are shared with TRBD2. Germline-derived CDR1 and CDR2 are SNHLY and FYNNEI. The CDR3 runs 16 residues. J was trimmed by 2 bases and V by 4 bases; bases with no gene match: 6. CDR3 DNA: TGTGCCAGCAGTGGACTAGCGGGTATCGTCACAGATACGCAGTATTTT. It encodes CASSGLAGIVTDTQYF.

The rearrangement links TRBV4-1 to TRBJ2-5; D not resolved. Looked up from germline, CDR1 is MGHRA and CDR2 is YSYEKL. CDR3 length: 14 amino acids. Trimming took 1 base from V and 0 from J, leaving 6 bases between them. CDR3 in amino acids: CASSQVGDQETQYF. DNA for the CDR3: TGCGCCAGCAGCCAAGTAGGAGACCAAGAGACCCAGTACTTC.

This clonotype was counted between two and nine times. This chain connects TRBV20-1 to TRBJ2-3; TRBD2 aligns across 10 bases. V trimming: 3 bases; J trimming: 5 bases; junction bases outside the gene matches: 5. CDR1 is DFQATT, CDR2 SNEGSKA, per germline (reference sequence). The CDR3 has 14 amino acids. CDR3 loop: CSARGLAYRDTQYF. The CDR3 nucleotides are TGCAGTGCTAGGGGACTAGCGTACCGAGATACGCAGTATTTT.

There are a few counts of this clonotype. V and J are TRBV6-2 or TRBV6-3 and TRBJ2-7, with TRBD1 matching over 10 bases. The V segment lost 8 bases and the J segment 0 bases; nucleotides outside the gene matches: 7. The CDR3 has 15 amino acids. Germline V lookup: CDR1 MNHEY, CDR2 SVGEGT. The CDR3 DNA is TGTGCCAGCTTTTCCAGACAGGGGGCCTCCTACGAGCAGTACTTC. As protein: CASFSRQGASYEQYF.

The rearrangement joins TRBV28 to TRBJ2-4; D gene unclear. This CDR3 is built from 15 residues. The germline CDR1 and CDR2 sequences are MDHEN and SYDVKM. The V gene lost 3 bases and the J gene lost 6 bases, with 15 bases spanning the gap. The DNA of the CDR3 is TGTGCCAGCAGTTTTCCGGTCGGCGGTAGAAACATTCAGTACTTC. Its protein is CASSFPVGGRNIQYF.

This clonotype was picked up a small number of times. V usage is TRBV12-3 or TRBV12-4 and J usage is TRBJ2-7; D is unclear. CDR3 length: 13 amino acids. The ends were cut back, 5 bases at V and 0 bases at J, with 8 bases in the middle. Written as DNA, the CDR3 is TGTGCCAGCAGTGTTCACAGCTCCTACGAGCAGTACTTC. It specifies CASSVHSSYEQYF.

The chain recombines TRBV5-6 with TRBJ2-1; unclear D gene. The length of the CDR3 is 12 residues. Germline CDR1 SGHDT, CDR2 YYEEEE. Trimming took 2 bases from V and 7 from J, leaving 7 bases between them. Here the CDR3 DNA reads TGTGCCAGCAGCTTCCTAAGGAATGAGCAGTTCTTC. It codes for CASSFLRNEQFF.